This T cell receptor beta chain comes out of a study of OX40 agonist ivuxolimab in advanced cancers. The data were produced by immunoSEQ multiplex PCR, yet TCRdb's version contains in-frame clones alone and is incomplete. The table has approximately 70,000 clones, roughly 85% seen once. This CDR3 comprises 13 residues. CDR1 and CDR2 from the germline V gene are SQVTM and ANQGSEA. The sequence derives from an adult with an advanced solid tumor such as melanoma, head and neck, liver or kidney cancer. The sequences come from CD4+ or CD8+ T cells sorted from blood, collected in a trial of the OX40 agonist ivuxolimab. This chain connects TRBV29-1 to TRBJ2-5, with D possibly being TRBD2 (6 bases). CDR3 nucleotide sequence: TGCAGTCTAACGGGACGGGGAGGAGAGACCCAGTACTTC. Translation: CSLTGRGGETQYF.